This record concerns one TCR beta chain sequence. The data were taken from a study of T cell changes during pregnancy in multiple sclerosis. In germline, CDR1 is SNHLY, CDR2 FYNNEI. This CDR3 spans 10 amino acids. Trimming took 7 bases from V and 4 from J, leaving 4 bases between them. TCRdb keeps only in-frame clones here, not all; method: immunoSEQ multiplex PCR. The table records 70,000 to 80,000 clones, approximately 90% of them present only once. This chain links TRBV2 with TRBJ1-1; no firm D call. This TCR came from a female donor with multiple sclerosis, enrolled in a pregnancy study. Sequences were derived from CD4+ T cells from peripheral blood mononuclear cells, sampled before pregnancy. CDR3: CASTGTEAFF. For the CDR3, the DNA is TGTGCCAGCACGGGCACTGAAGCTTTCTTT.